The T cell receptor (beta chain) under discussion was sequenced for a study of cytomegalovirus exposure and HLA in healthy donors. The PCR made use of 60 Vbeta and 13 Jbeta primers. Using immunoSEQ multiplex PCR, the repertoire was profiled, and TCRdb retains in-frame clones only, with some absent. The repertoire includes about 64,000 clones, roughly 80% of them detected once, and approximately 4.8% sits in the top ten. Germline CDR1 and CDR2: SGHRS and YFSETQ. V dropped 8 bases and J dropped 5; count of bases not matched to a gene: 8. The CDR3 contains 14 residues. Study results and limitations: The analysis excluded some indistinguishable V segments, including TRBV6-2 and TRBV6-3.

About this clone: Its antigen is unknown.

This sequence originates from a male donor in good health and CMV-seropositive. The V gene is TRBV5-1, the J gene TRBJ2-5; 11 positions match TRBD2. Sequencing used PBMCs. The chain's CDR3 is CASFSGGAWETQYF. CDR3 DNA sequence: TGCGCCAGTTTTAGCGGGGGGGCCTGGGAGACCCAGTACTTC.